Below are 13 T cell receptor beta chains sequenced from a single sample in a study of shared clonotypes between healthy human individuals. Sequenced by immunoSEQ multiplex PCR; TCRdb stores in-frame clones only, minus some. The data contain a few hundred thousand clones, around 70% of them singletons. The source material was memory CD4+ T cells sorted from blood. The subset: CD45RA-negative fraction. The source is a man aged 25 to 45 in good health.

The chain recombines TRBV19 with TRBJ2-2; D remains ambiguous. V lost 6 bases and J 1 base, leaving 15 bases between the germline ends. Germline V gene lookup returns CDR1 LNHDA and CDR2 SQIVND (reference sequence). There are 16 residues in the CDR3. CDR3 sequence: CASRKGSSQNTGELFF. In nucleotides, the CDR3 is TGTGCCAGTAGAAAAGGAAGTAGCCAGAACACCGGGGAGCTGTTTTTT.

The sample holds many counts of this clone. The chain recombines TRBV18 with TRBJ1-1; D is uncertain. Germline V CDR1 and CDR2: KGHSH, LQKENI. V dropped 6 bases and J dropped 2 bases, with 10 bases sitting between them. This CDR3 spans 13 amino acids. The CDR3 nucleotides are TGTGCCAGCTCCCAGAGCAGTAACACTGAAGCTTTCTTT. Encoded protein: CASSQSSNTEAFF.

The V and J genes are TRBV27 and TRBJ2-1; D ambiguous. There are 12 residues in the CDR3. Trimming stripped 7 bases from V and 7 bases from J, with 11 bases between. Germline CDR1 MNHEY, CDR2 SMNVEV (reference sequence). The CDR3 here is CASTQSGNEQFF. CDR3 in DNA: TGTGCCAGCACTCAATCCGGAAATGAGCAGTTCTTC.

The chain recombines TRBV28 with TRBJ2-1; 7 bases align to TRBD2. The CDR3 is made up of 9 amino acids. Germline V lookup: CDR1 MDHEN, CDR2 SYDVKM. V lost 8 bases, J lost 15 bases, and 4 bases stayed unmatched. CDR3 sequence (DNA): TGTGCCAGCGAGCGGGGTGGGTTCTTC. This sequence encodes CASERGGFF.

J is TRBJ1-5 and V is TRBV6-1; no reliable D call. The CDR3 extends over 14 amino acids. V shed 1 base and J shed 5 bases, with 9 bases lying between them. Germline CDR1 MNHNS, CDR2 SASEGT. The CDR3 bases are TGTGCCAGCAGTGAAGAGATTTCGGATCAGCCCCAGCATTTT. The encoded protein is CASSEEISDQPQHF.

This clone was observed a few times. This chain uses TRBV5-8 with TRBJ2-1, with D possibly matching TRBD1 (6 bases). Trimming pared 4 bases from V and 3 bases from J, leaving 11 bases between. Germline assignment: CDR1 SGHTS and CDR2 YDEGEE. CDR3 length: 14 amino acids. CDR3 in amino acids: CASSEGHLYNEQFF. CDR3 coding DNA: TGTGCCAGCAGCGAGGGACACCTCTACAATGAGCAGTTCTTC.

The rearrangement uses TRBV7-7 and TRBJ2-3; D remains ambiguous. Trimming stripped 4 bases from V and 1 base from J, with 6 bases between. Germline CDR1 SSHAT, CDR2 FNYEAQ (reference sequence). The CDR3 consists of 13 residues. The CDR3 DNA follows: TGTGCCAGCAGCTCGATCCGCACAGATACGCAGTATTTT. Protein product: CASSSIRTDTQYF. The full variable domain, completed using reference TRBV7-7 and TRBJ2-3, is GAGVSQSPRYKVTKRGQDVTLRCDPISSHATLYWYQQALGQGPEFLTYFNYEAQPDKSGLPSDRFSAERPEGSISTLTIQRTEQRDSAMYRCASSSIRTDTQYFGPGTRLTVL.

The chain links TRBV18 to TRBJ1-3; the D gene is possibly TRBD1 (5 bases). V lost 5 bases to trimming and J lost 0 bases, with 11 bases between them. Germline assignment: CDR1 KGHSH and CDR2 LQKENI. The CDR3 totals 15 residues. DNA of the CDR3: TGTGCCAGCTCAACTGGGACGAACTCTGGAAACACCATATATTTT. This translates into CASSTGTNSGNTIYF.

This chain joins TRBV6-5 and TRBJ2-7, with a weak D call TRBD1 (5 bases). This CDR3 has 14 amino acids. V dropped 3 bases and J dropped 2 bases, with 11 bases sitting between them. Germline CDR1 reads MNHEY; CDR2 reads SVGAGI. The CDR3 DNA follows: TGTGCCAGCAGTTATACAGGTGGAACCTACGAGCAGTACTTC. Translating gives CASSYTGGTYEQYF.

This clone was detected a few times. The rearrangement uses TRBV29-1 and TRBJ2-1; 9 bases are shared with TRBD1. Germline values: CDR1 SQVTM, CDR2 ANQGSEA. The CDR3 sequence is 13 residues long. Trimming removed 6 bases from V and 10 bases from J; junction bases left unmatched: 10. CDR3 nucleotide sequence: TGCAGCGTGGGGGACAGGGCGAGGGTCGAGCAGTTCTTC. Protein sequence: CSVGDRARVEQFF.

This chain links TRBV7-4 with TRBJ2-1, with no clear D. CDR3 length: 11 residues. CDR1 and CDR2 (germline): SGHVT, SQSDAQ. Trimming took 5 bases from V and 4 from J, leaving 3 bases between them. CDR3 DNA sequence: TGTGCCAGCAGCGGATACAATGAGCAGTTCTTC. Encoded protein: CASSGYNEQFF.

This chain uses TRBV7-8 with TRBJ1-2; no definite D call. The germline V gene encodes CDR1 SGHVS and CDR2 FQNEAQ. With 1 base removed from V and 7 bases from J, the gap between germline ends came to 7 bases. The length of the CDR3 is 12 residues. CDR3 residues: CASSLDGFGYTF. In DNA form, the CDR3 reads TGTGCCAGCAGCTTAGATGGATTTGGCTACACCTTC. Looking up the rest from reference TRBV7-8 and TRBJ1-2 gives the full variable domain: GAGVSQSPRYKVAKRGQDVALRCDPISGHVSLFWYQQALGQGPEFLTYFQNEAQLDKSGLPSDRFFAERPEGSVSTLKIQRTQQEDSAVYLCASSLDGFGYTFGSGTRLTVV.

In this sample, this clone turned up a few times. The chain links TRBV19 to TRBJ1-1, with unresolved D. Looked up from germline, CDR1 is LNHDA and CDR2 is SQIVND (reference sequence). The CDR3 consists of 11 residues. The V end was cut by 4 bases, the J end by 8 bases, with 8 bases between. CDR3 DNA sequence: TGTGCCAGTAGTACCGAGTACGAAGCTTTCTTT. Its translation: CASSTEYEAFF.